This TCR beta chain is from a study of cytomegalovirus exposure and HLA in healthy donors. Regarding the study as a whole: Cytomegalovirus association was listed for around 170 TCR beta chains. Available immune exposure information was restricted to CMV serostatus only.

CDR1 is SGHRS, CDR2 YFSETQ, per germline. V dropped 7 bases and J dropped 1 base, with 13 bases sitting between them. The length of the CDR3 is 14 residues. With regard to this clone: Its antigen is as yet unknown.

In the PCR, 60 Vbeta and 13 Jbeta primers were used. The table came from immunoSEQ multiplex PCR; TCRdb's copy has only in-frame clones and leaves some out. The data hold roughly 90,000 clones, with 78% observed a single time. Sequencing was carried out using PBMCs. The source of this sequence is a woman between 40 and 50 years old in good health and CMV-seropositive. The chain recombines TRBV5-1 with TRBJ2-3, with D uncertain. CDR3 bases: TGCGCCAGCTCGACACCTTTCGGCACAGATACGCAGTATTTT. It encodes CASSTPFGTDTQYF.